This T cell receptor beta chain was profiled in a study of early T cells in non-severe SARS-CoV-2 infection. Overall study: Alpha and beta chains were unpaired, from unsorted whole-blood bulk RNA. General study results and limits: Matching with VDJdb favored anti-spike CD8 responses (missing private and CD4 specificities).

This clonotype was recorded at least ten times. The target antigen is unknown. Attachment of unique molecular identifiers was made to individual cDNA molecules. MiXCR, run by TCRdb on the 5' RACE reads, gives a single entry per CDR3 protein. This sample has about 70,000 distinct CDR3 sequences, with approximately 10% found just once. Sequencing was carried out using whole blood. This TCR came from an adult who was a healthcare worker with PCR-confirmed SARS-CoV-2 infection or an uninfected control (not recorded which).

The CDR3 spells CSVAAHMNTEAFF. For the CDR3, the DNA is TGCAGCGTAGCGGCGCACATGAACACTGAAGCTTTCTTT. The chain is built from TRBV29-1 and TRBJ1-1; D gene uncertain. Germline V gene data show CDR1 as SQVTM and CDR2 as ANQGSEA. The V end lost 6 bases, the J end lost 0 bases, and 11 bases lay between the germline ends. This CDR3 spans 13 amino acids.